This entry lists 19 T cell receptor beta chains sequenced from one sample in a study of T cell repertoires in aging, cancer and after chemotherapy. Peripheral blood genomic DNA, not sorted cells or RNA, was the template. Multiplex touch-down PCR with TRB-A/B primers amplified rearranged V-D-J TRB sequences. One entry per CDR3 protein, called by TCRdb with MiXCR from the multiplex PCR reads. The sample includes some 2,500 distinct CDR3 sequences, about 24% of them seen just once. Sequencing used blood. The receptor set was obtained from a human donor with a solid tumor.

The CDR3 spells CASSNRAGGGNNEQFF. The CDR3 DNA follows: TGTGCCAGCAGCAACAGAGCGGGAGGGGGGAACAATGAGCAGTTCTTC. The V call is TRBV21-1, the J call TRBJ2-1; the table's D call TRBD2 went unverified against the DNA. TRBV21-1 is labeled a pseudogene. The CDR3 covers 16 residues.

This clonotype is labeled as medium-sized. The rearrangement uses TRBV6-2 or TRBV6-3 and TRBJ2-1; 9 bases match TRBD2. CDR1 is MNHEY, CDR2 SVGEGT, per germline. V gave up 8 bases and J gave up 6 bases; unmatched junction bases: 14. The CDR3 extends over 16 amino acids. The CDR3 nucleotides read TGTGCCAGCGGCCGCCCCAAGCGGGAGGAAAGCAATGAGCAGTTCTTC. Translation: CASGRPKREESNEQFF.

This clonotype is labeled medium-sized. Its ends do not fully match the called genes, so a read error is possible. This sequence joins TRBV10-3 and TRBJ2-5, with 10 positions matching TRBD1. The CDR3 has 11 amino acids. Germline V lookup: CDR1 ENHRY, CDR2 SYGVKD. CDR3 residues: CAISAGQGFHF. In DNA form, the CDR3 reads TGTGCCATCAGTGCGGGACAGGGGTTCCACTTC.

This rearrangement joins TRBV18 to TRBJ2-3; 9 bases agree with TRBD1. The CDR3 length is 15 residues. Looked up from germline, CDR1 is KGHSH and CDR2 is LQKENI. The V segment lost 3 bases and the J segment 5 bases; nucleotides outside the gene matches: 6. CDR3: CASSPAGTGRDTQYF. The CDR3 DNA sequence: TGTGCCAGCTCACCCGCCGGGACAGGGAGAGATACGCAGTATTTT. Filled out from reference TRBV18 and TRBJ2-3, the complete variable domain reads NAGVMQNPRHLVRRRGQEARLRCSPMKGHSHVYWYRQLPEEGLKFMVYLQKENIIDESGMPKERFSAEFPKEGPSILRIQQVVRGDSAAYFCASSPAGTGRDTQYFGPGTRLTVL.

This clonotype has only one observation. The chain has TRBV7-9 and TRBJ1-1; D unclear. The germline V gene encodes CDR1 SEHNR and CDR2 FQNEAQ (reference sequence). V shed 6 bases and J shed 2 bases, with 10 bases lying between them. This CDR3 has 13 residues. The CDR3 DNA sequence: TGTGCCAGCAGTCTCGAGACTAACACTGAAGCTTTCTTT. Translation gives CASSLETNTEAFF.

This clonotype is termed large. This chain connects TRBV19 to TRBJ1-2, with D hard to call. The CDR3 has 13 residues. Trimming pared 3 bases from V and 2 bases from J, leaving 7 bases between. Germline-derived CDR1 and CDR2 are LNHDA and SQIVND (reference sequence). CDR3 sequence: CASSMSGNYGYTF. The CDR3 DNA follows: TGTGCCAGTAGTATGTCGGGAAACTATGGCTACACCTTC.

The gene calls are TRBV7-6 and TRBJ1-1, with D possibly matching TRBD1 (6 bases). In germline, CDR1 is SGHVS, CDR2 FNYEAQ. This CDR3 contains 15 residues. Trimming stripped 5 bases from V and 0 bases from J, with 13 bases between. The CDR3 region is CASSGGGGVNTEAFF. In nucleotides, the CDR3 is TGTGCCAGCAGCGGTGGGGGCGGAGTGAACACTGAAGCTTTCTTT.

Within the sample, this clonotype is large (0.1 to 1%). This rearrangement joins TRBV19 to TRBJ1-2; 10 nucleotides agree with TRBD1. Germline lookup yields CDR1 LNHDA and CDR2 SQIVND (reference sequence). J gave up 8 bases and V 5 bases, and 5 bases lay outside the gene matches. This CDR3 has 13 amino acids. CDR3 sequence (DNA): TGTGCCAGTAGTCCCGGGACAGGGGAAGGCTACACCTTC. Translation gives CASSPGTGEGYTF.

This clonotype qualifies as medium-sized. The chain links TRBV12-3 or TRBV12-4 to TRBJ2-5; D is possibly TRBD2 (6 bases). This CDR3 has 15 residues. V lost 3 bases and J 4 bases, leaving 15 bases between the germline ends. The CDR3 DNA reads as TGTGCCAGCAGTTTTGGGATGGGGGGAGGAGAGACCCAGTACTTC. It codes for CASSFGMGGGETQYF.

This clonotype was picked up one time. The rearrangement links TRBV4-1 to TRBJ1-2; 7 positions agree with TRBD1. Trimming at V came to 1 base and at J to 3 bases, leaving 2 bases not matched to a gene. The germline V gene encodes CDR1 MGHRA and CDR2 YSYEKL. The length of the CDR3 is 14 residues. The DNA of the CDR3 is TGCGCCAGCAGCCAAGTCAGGGGGGACTATGGCTACACCTTC. This translates into CASSQVRGDYGYTF.

This clonotype is classed as medium-sized. The rearrangement joins TRBV18 to TRBJ1-2; a weak D match, TRBD1 (5 bases). CDR1 and CDR2 (germline): KGHSH, LQKENI. The germline V and J ends were trimmed by 3 bases and 6 bases, with 17 bases remaining between them. The CDR3 consists of 15 residues. CDR3 nucleotide sequence: TGTGCCAGCTCACCCCCGGGGATCAGGGAGCATGGCTACACCTTC. Its protein product is CASSPPGIREHGYTF. The full variable domain, in which reference TRBV18 and TRBJ1-2 provide the parts outside the CDR3, is NAGVMQNPRHLVRRRGQEARLRCSPMKGHSHVYWYRQLPEEGLKFMVYLQKENIIDESGMPKERFSAEFPKEGPSILRIQQVVRGDSAAYFCASSPPGIREHGYTFGSGTRLTVV.

The rearrangement joins TRBV20-1 to TRBJ2-2, with 9 bases aligning to TRBD1. V gave up 2 bases and J gave up 6 bases; unmatched junction bases: 4. The CDR3 has 14 amino acids. CDR1 and CDR2 from the germline V gene are DFQATT and SNEGSKA (reference sequence). CDR3 DNA sequence: TGCAGTGCTAGAAGGGACAGGGTGCCCGGGGAGCTGTTTTTT. Translated, it gives CSARRDRVPGELFF.

This clonotype counts as medium-sized. The chain combines TRBV6-1 with TRBJ1-4; D perhaps matches TRBD1 (5 bases). The V and J ends lost 7 bases and 5 bases respectively, with 17 bases between them. Germline CDR1 and CDR2: MNHNS and SASEGT. The CDR3 totals 15 residues. CDR3 nucleotide sequence: TGTGCCAGCACTTTCCAGGAGGGGTTGAATGAAAAACTGTTTTTT. Protein sequence: CASTFQEGLNEKLFF.

By share, this clonotype ranks as medium-sized (0.01 to 0.1%). V gene TRBV30 combines with J gene TRBJ1-1; D not certain. Germline values: CDR1 GTSNPN, CDR2 SVGIG (reference sequence). Trimming stripped 4 bases from V and 0 bases from J, with 9 bases between. There are 13 residues in the CDR3. CDR3 sequence reads: CAWIGTLNTEAFF. CDR3 in DNA: TGTGCCTGGATAGGCACTTTGAACACTGAAGCTTTCTTT. The full variable domain, in which reference TRBV30 and TRBJ1-1 provide the parts outside the CDR3, is SQTIHQWPATLVQPVGSPLSLECTVEGTSNPNLYWYRQAAGRGLQLLFYSVGIGQISSEVPQNLSASRPQDRQFILSSKKLLLSDSGFYLCAWIGTLNTEAFFGQGTRLTVV.

The chain uses TRBV20-1 and TRBJ2-7, with D unresolved. The length of the CDR3 is 16 residues. Germline CDR1 is DFQATT and CDR2 is SNEGSKA (reference sequence). Trimming removed 3 bases from V and 0 bases from J, with 18 bases in between. The CDR3 loop is CSARTAGLTSSYEQYF. In nucleotides, the CDR3 is TGCAGTGCTAGGACCGCCGGCCTCACATCCTCCTACGAGCAGTACTTC.

This clonotype is medium-sized within its sample. CDR3 in amino acids: CASSGSGRPEAQYF. Written as DNA, the CDR3 is TGTGCCAGCAGTGGTAGCGGGAGGCCCGAAGCCCAGTACTTC. V is TRBV6-1 and J is TRBJ2-5; 10 bases align to TRBD2. CDR3 length: 14 residues. The germline gives CDR1 MNHNS, CDR2 SASEGT. V shed 4 bases, J shed 9 bases, and the junction held 8 bases outside the gene matches.

This clonotype appeared a few times. J is TRBJ2-7 and V is TRBV28; D not resolved. Germline V gives CDR1 MDHEN, CDR2 SYDVKM. Trimming removed 1 base from V and 7 bases from J, with 11 bases in between. This CDR3 spans 13 amino acids. DNA of the CDR3: TGTGCCAGCAGTTTATTCGGGTCCGGGGAGCAGTACTTC. Protein: CASSLFGSGEQYF. Full variable domain (outside the CDR3, taken from reference TRBV28 and TRBJ2-7): DVKVTQSSRYLVKRTGEKVFLECVQDMDHENMFWYRQDPGLGLRLIYFSYDVKMKEKGDIPEGYSVSREKKERFSLILESASTNQTSMYLCASSLFGSGEQYFGPGTRLTVT.

By its share, this clonotype is medium-sized. The CDR3 reads CASSWEGRSGEAFF. In nucleotides, the CDR3 is TGTGCCAGCAGTTGGGAGGGTAGGTCGGGCGAAGCTTTCTTT. The chain links TRBV6-5 to TRBJ1-1; D call uncertain. In germline, CDR1 is MNHEY, CDR2 SVGAGI. The CDR3 has 14 amino acids. V was clipped by 4 bases and J by 8 bases, with 17 bases between them.

The rearrangement uses TRBV7-2 and TRBJ2-5; perhaps TRBD1 as D (5 bases). The CDR3 consists of 15 residues. The V and J ends lost 5 bases and 0 bases respectively, with 13 bases between them. Germline CDR1 SGHTA, CDR2 FQGNSA. In DNA form, the CDR3 reads TGTGCCAGCAGCACCACTCAGGGTCACCAAGAGACCCAGTACTTC. Its protein is CASSTTQGHQETQYF.